What follows describes a single TCR beta chain. Its antigen target is currently unknown. Base-call qualities are not available, and no considerably larger clone is one nucleotide away. The source of the sample is a study of Ad26.COV2.S vaccination and SARS-CoV-2 variants (dated by TCRdb to 2020 to 2023). Concerning the study at large: The specificity and breadth of SARS-CoV-2-reactive T cell receptors after Ad26.COV2.S vaccination were assessed by TCRbeta repertoire sequencing. The TCR-sequenced set comprised around 30 samples: around 20 Ad26.COV2.S vaccine recipients, 5 placebo recipients and 8 SARS-CoV-2 convalescent individuals.

Per the publication, the time point label means: individuals recovered from natural SARS-CoV-2 infection. Study-level results and caveats: After vaccination, substantial breadth of spike-specific CD8+ and CD4+ T cell responses was reported. Vaccine and placebo recipients had similar non-spike TCR breadth, a finding consistent with the vaccine containing only spike. The authors noted that the TCR breadth and depth analyses may have underestimated total T cell responses. Higher spike-specific TCR breadth was observed in Ad26.COV2.S recipients than in placebo recipients (P = 0.0014).

The germline V gene sets CDR1 to MGHRA and CDR2 to YSYEKL. The CDR3 has 17 amino acids, counting the end cysteine and phenylalanine. Only the CDR3 DNA is retained, 51 bases long and in frame from the first base. V is pared back by 0 bases and J by 4 bases, with 18 bases lying between the germline termini. The immunoSEQ Assay was used to sequence TCRbeta CDR3 regions. After extraction, genomic DNA underwent amplification by bias-controlled multiplex PCR, followed by high-throughput sequencing. On the study's bioinformatics: Collapsing and filtering of sequences were performed to quantify the absolute abundance of each unique TCRbeta CDR3 region. T cell fraction was estimated by normalizing TCRbeta template counts to usable DNA, which was measured by amplifying reference genes present in all nucleated cells. Repertoire TCRs were annotated as SARS-CoV-2-specific when V gene, CDR3 amino acid sequence and J gene were exactly matched to a known reactive TCR set. The reference SARS-CoV-2 TCR set came from MIRA and was filtered for enrichment in COVID-19-positive ImmuneCODE repertoires, removing public or cross-reactive TCRs. Using the MIRA antigens, annotated TCRs were further analysed by specific ORF or by position within an ORF. Breadth was defined as the number of annotated unique rearrangements divided by the total number of unique productive rearrangements, and depth was defined as the summed frequency of the annotated unique rearrangements. TCR breadth was compared between groups using two-sided Wilcoxon rank-sum tests. TCRdb's version of the immuneACCESS table is confined to in-frame rearrangements and falls short of the full clone set. An unresolved V gene accounts for under half of the shortfall where checked; the remainder is of unknown origin. D and trimming come from the DNA, and the V and J calls and clone size come from that table. The table for this sample lists around 350,000 clones; about 91% of them were counted only once. Jointly, the top ten make up 3.9% of the sample.

The TCR was taken from a human donor who had recovered from COVID-19. The material sequenced was peripheral blood, taken after recovery from COVID-19. The chain joins TRBV4-1 to TRBJ1-1, with no confidently assigned D gene. The CDR3 region reads CASSQDTSGWGFTEAFF. The nucleotide sequence is given as TGCGCCAGCAGCCAAGATACGAGCGGGTGGGGATTCACTGAAGCTTTCTTT.